Listed below are T cell receptor beta chains from one sample, sequenced in a study of identical twins. TCRdb re-called the 5' RACE reads with MiXCR, one entry per CDR3 protein. The repertoire consists of fewer than 800,000 distinct CDR3 sequences, with just over 7% occurring once and the leading ten covering 1.6%. These data were also filed under a second study, of yellow fever vaccine responses in identical twins.

Input material: PBMCs. The receptors derive from a woman in her late teens or twenties in good health. The CDR3 runs from the conserved cysteine through the conserved F or W. D genes are given only for firm matches. Clone size is stated in some rows and not others, as once, few, many or a class when expanded.

clone size | J gene | D gene | V gene | CDR3 protein | CDR3 DNA
. | TRBJ2-5 | TRBD1 | TRBV6-5 | CATRDHLGTGEQETQYF | TGTGCCACGAGAGACCACTTGGGGACAGGGGAACAAGAGACCCAGTACTTC
. | TRBJ1-1 | . | TRBV15 | CATSRDGGGGGTEAFF | TGTGCCACCAGCAGAGATGGAGGGGGAGGAGGCACTGAAGCTTTCTTT
many | TRBJ2-7 | . | TRBV20-1 | CSARERGDPLSYEQYF | TGCAGTGCCCGTGAGAGGGGGGACCCGCTCTCCTACGAGCAGTACTTC
. | TRBJ2-7 | . | TRBV29-1 | CSVLRTNYEQYF | TGCAGCGTCCTCAGGACTAACTACGAGCAGTACTTC
. | TRBJ2-5 | . | TRBV5-5 | CASSAHLETQYF | TGTGCCAGCAGCGCCCACCTAGAGACCCAGTACTTC
. | TRBJ2-1 | . | TRBV6-1 | CASSEDRVGRNEQFF | TGTGCCAGCAGTGAAGACAGGGTAGGCCGCAATGAGCAGTTCTTC
. | TRBJ2-3 | TRBD2 | TRBV11-1 | CASSLSGRAIDTQYF | TGTGCCAGCAGTCTTAGCGGGAGGGCCATCGATACGCAGTATTTT
. | TRBJ2-7 | TRBD2 | TRBV28 | CAIQTSGRYYEQYF | TGTGCCATTCAGACTAGCGGGAGGTACTACGAGCAGTACTTC
many | TRBJ1-2 | TRBD1 | TRBV5-1 | CASRLDRGNGYTF | TGCGCCAGCAGATTGGACAGGGGTAATGGCTACACCTTC
. | TRBJ2-5 | TRBD1 | TRBV5-1 | CASSLVGTATQETQYF | TGCGCCAGCAGCTTGGTGGGGACAGCTACTCAAGAGACCCAGTACTTC
. | TRBJ2-3 | TRBD2 | TRBV15 | CATSRDGVTSEDTQYF | TGTGCCACCAGCAGAGATGGGGTTACTAGCGAAGATACGCAGTATTTT
. | TRBJ2-6 | TRBD1 | TRBV5-1 | CASSLGGTVYSGANVLTF | TGCGCCAGCAGCTTGGGAGGGACAGTCTACTCTGGGGCCAACGTCCTGACTTTC
. | TRBJ2-3 | . | TRBV11-2 | CASSLELHTDTQYF | TGTGCCAGCAGCTTAGAACTACACACAGATACGCAGTATTTT
. | TRBJ2-1 | . | TRBV7-8 | CASSLSLSGNNEQFF | TGTGCCAGCAGCTTGTCCCTTAGCGGAAACAATGAGCAGTTCTTC
. | TRBJ1-1 | . | TRBV6-2/TRBV6-3 | CASSYQLGGTLNTEAFF | TGTGCCAGCAGTTACCAACTTGGGGGGACGTTGAACACTGAAGCTTTCTTT
. | TRBJ2-3 | TRBD2 | TRBV20-1 | CSAPTSGRGQVDTQYF | TGCAGTGCGCCGACTAGCGGGAGGGGGCAGGTAGATACGCAGTATTTT
many | TRBJ1-2 | . | TRBV24-1 | CATSQGSYGYTF | TGTGCCACGTCCCAGGGGAGTTATGGCTACACCTTC
. | TRBJ2-5 | . | TRBV29-1 | CSVIGGVETQYF | TGCAGCGTTATTGGAGGGGTAGAGACCCAGTACTTC
few | TRBJ1-4 | . | TRBV18 | CASSLYGQSAWEKLFF | TGTGCCAGCTCACTTTACGGACAGTCGGCATGGGAAAAACTGTTTTTT
few | TRBJ1-4 | . | TRBV12-3/TRBV12-4 | CASSLWGPNEKLFF | TGTGCCAGCAGTTTGTGGGGTCCTAATGAAAAACTGTTTTTT
many | TRBJ2-2 | . | TRBV15 | CATSGRVGELFF | TGTGCCACCAGCGGGCGAGTAGGGGAGCTGTTTTTT
few | TRBJ2-6 | . | TRBV14 | CASSQAQSGANVLTF | TGTGCCAGCAGCCAAGCACAGTCTGGGGCCAACGTCCTGACTTTC
. | TRBJ2-1 | . | TRBV5-6 | CASSWNRDSPYNEQFF | TGTGCCAGCAGCTGGAACCGGGACTCACCCTACAATGAGCAGTTCTTC